This TCR beta chain stems from a study of cytomegalovirus exposure and HLA in healthy donors. Study observations and caveats: CMV serostatus alone was available as immune exposure information. Usually a TCR sequence was rare, but some public TCRs were found in many donors. TRBV6-2, TRBV6-3 and some other V segments were excluded as indistinguishable. As was reported, the classifier diagnosed cytomegalovirus status with high specificity and sensitivity.

With V trimmed by 7 bases and J by 3 bases, 8 bases remained unmatched. CDR3 length equals 14 residues. Germline V CDR1 and CDR2: SNHLY, FYNNEI. A word on this clone: Its antigen is undetermined.

The PCR ran on 60 Vbeta and 13 Jbeta primers. Libraries were prepared by immunoSEQ multiplex PCR; TCRdb keeps only in-frame clonotypes and omits some of them. In the table there are some 90,000 clones, approximately 69% of which are singletons. The clonotype was recovered from a boy aged 5-17 years in good health and CMV-seropositive. The specimen was PBMCs. The rearrangement links TRBV2 to TRBJ2-7, with 8 bases that match TRBD1. Written as DNA, the CDR3 is TGTGCCAGCAAAACCGGGACAGGAAGCTACGAGCAGTACTTC. Protein product: CASKTGTGSYEQYF.